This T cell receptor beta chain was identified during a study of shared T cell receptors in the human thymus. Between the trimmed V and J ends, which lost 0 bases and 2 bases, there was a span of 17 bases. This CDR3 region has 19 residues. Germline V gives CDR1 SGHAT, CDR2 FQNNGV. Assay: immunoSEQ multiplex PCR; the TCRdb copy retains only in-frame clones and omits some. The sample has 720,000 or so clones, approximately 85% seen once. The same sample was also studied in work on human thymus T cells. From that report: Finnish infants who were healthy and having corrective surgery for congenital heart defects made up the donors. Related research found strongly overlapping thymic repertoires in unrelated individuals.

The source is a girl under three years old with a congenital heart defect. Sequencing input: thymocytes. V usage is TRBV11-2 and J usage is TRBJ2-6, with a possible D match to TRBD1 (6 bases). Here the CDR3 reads CASSLDDNRVYAGANVLTF. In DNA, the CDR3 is TGTGCCAGCAGCTTAGATGACAACAGGGTATACGCTGGGGCCAACGTCCTGACTTTC. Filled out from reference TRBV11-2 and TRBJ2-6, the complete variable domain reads EAGVAQSPRYKIIEKRQSVAFWCNPISGHATLYWYQQILGQGPKLLIQFQNNGVVDDSQLPKDRFSAERLKGVDSTLKIQPAKLEDSAVYLCASSLDDNRVYAGANVLTFGAGSRLTVL.